These 24 T cell receptor beta chains originate from one sample sequenced in a study of identical twins. TCRdb ran MiXCR on the 5' RACE reads and lists one entry per CDR3 protein. The sample consists of some 570,000 distinct CDR3 sequences, about a fifth of them appearing once. The sample also formed part of further work on yellow fever vaccine responses in identical twins.

Sample: CD4+ T cells sorted from blood. All receptors come from a woman between 18 and 30 years old in good health.

The DNA for the CDR3 is TGTGCCAGCAGTGGGCCTAGCGGTGCCTACGAGCAGTACGTC. Its translation: CASSGPSGAYEQYV. The chain joins TRBV2 to TRBJ2-7, with 7 bases identical to TRBD2. J was trimmed by 2 bases and V by 4 bases; bases with no gene match: 5. The germline V gene encodes CDR1 SNHLY and CDR2 FYNNEI. The CDR3 sequence is 14 residues long.

This clonotype was counted between two and nine times. The chain links TRBV28 to TRBJ2-7; D assignment may be TRBD1 or TRBD2 (6 bases each). Germline V gene sequence: CDR1 MDHEN, CDR2 SYDVKM. Between the trimmed V and J ends, which lost 6 bases and 3 bases, there was a span of 18 bases. This CDR3 comprises 15 residues. The CDR3 nucleotides are TGTGCCAGCAGGCCACAGGGAGGTTGGCTCTACGAGCAGTACTTC. Translated, it gives CASRPQGGWLYEQYF.

The table lists this clonotype with a few counts. The rearrangement joins TRBV4-1 to TRBJ2-5, with 7 positions matching TRBD2. The CDR3 consists of 15 residues. The ends lost 0 bases at V and 3 bases at J; junction bases unmatched: 4. CDR1 and CDR2 (germline): MGHRA, YSYEKL. In DNA form, the CDR3 reads TGCGCCAGCAGCCAAGATCTGGGGACTAAAGAGACCCAGTACTTC. It codes for CASSQDLGTKETQYF.

The V and J genes are TRBV7-9 and TRBJ2-1; D ambiguous. Germline CDR1 SEHNR, CDR2 FQNEAQ (reference sequence). The V gene lost 7 bases and the J gene lost 3 bases, with 16 bases spanning the gap. The CDR3 totals 15 residues. The CDR3 DNA reads as TGTGCCAGCACCCCGGGTCGAACTATCTACAATGAGCAGTTCTTC. It specifies CASTPGRTIYNEQFF.

The chain couples TRBV24-1 to TRBJ2-6, with no clear D. The CDR3 sequence is 17 residues long. Trimming took 4 bases from V and 0 from J, leaving 12 bases between them. Germline CDR1 reads KGHDR; CDR2 reads SFDVKD. For the CDR3, the DNA is TGTGCCACCAGTGACCCTCCAGGATCCTCTGGGGCCAACGTCCTGACTTTC. It codes for CATSDPPGSSGANVLTF.

The chain couples TRBV7-3 to TRBJ2-7, with no clear D. The CDR3 runs 13 residues. Germline CDR1 reads SGHTA; CDR2 reads FQGTGA. V dropped 0 bases and J dropped 6 bases, with 9 bases sitting between them. The CDR3 nucleotides read TGTGCCAGCAGCTTAACGGCCCTTGGCGAGCAGTACTTC. Translated: CASSLTALGEQYF.

The chain has TRBV5-1 and TRBJ1-2, with 8 bases fitting TRBD1. Trimming cost V 4 bases and J 4 bases; bases outside gene matches: 6. This CDR3 is 14 amino acids long. Germline V lookup: CDR1 SGHRS, CDR2 YFSETQ. Here the CDR3 DNA reads TGCGCCAGCAGCCCGGGACAGGATCTCTATGGCTACACCTTC. This encodes CASSPGQDLYGYTF. Full variable domain (rest looked up from reference TRBV5-1 and TRBJ1-2): KAGVTQTPRYLIKTRGQQVTLSCSPISGHRSVSWYQQTPGQGLQFLFEYFSETQRNKGNFPGRFSGRQFSNSRSEMNVSTLELGDSALYLCASSPGQDLYGYTFGSGTRLTVV.

This clonotype was counted a few times. The gene calls are TRBV28 and TRBJ2-7; D is possibly TRBD1 (5 bases). The CDR3 covers 14 residues. The germline V gene has CDR1 MDHEN and CDR2 SYDVKM. V lost 1 base and J lost 2, with 9 bases in between. In DNA, the CDR3 is TGTGCCAGCAGTTTATTGGGGCCCCCCTACGAGCAGTACTTC. Translating gives CASSLLGPPYEQYF.

The J gene is TRBJ2-1, the V gene TRBV9; TRBD2 is a possible D gene (5 bases). V lost 0 bases to trimming and J lost 6 bases, with 7 bases between them. CDR3 size: 13 residues. CDR1 is SGDLS and CDR2 is YYNGEE in the germline V gene. This CDR3 reads CASSVGTSNEQFF. CDR3 coding DNA: TGTGCCAGCAGCGTAGGCACTAGCAATGAGCAGTTCTTC. The complete variable domain, with remaining parts taken from reference TRBV9 and TRBJ2-1, reads DSGVTQTPKHLITATGQRVTLRCSPRSGDLSVYWYQQSLDQGLQFLIQYYNGEERAKGNILERFSAQQFPDLHSELNLSSLELGDSALYFCASSVGTSNEQFFGPGTRLTVL.

The chain is built from TRBV20-1 and TRBJ2-1; 7 bases line up with TRBD2. V trimming: 7 bases; J trimming: 6 bases; junction bases outside the gene matches: 9. The V gene's germline CDR1 is DFQATT and CDR2 SNEGSKA (reference sequence). The CDR3 contains 13 residues. The CDR3 DNA reads as TGCAGTGTGGGTGGGAGGGCCGTCAATGAGCAGTTCTTC. It encodes CSVGGRAVNEQFF.

This clonotype was picked up a small number of times. This sequence joins TRBV29-1 and TRBJ2-1; a weak D match, TRBD2 (5 bases). Trimming removed 6 bases at V and 4 bases at J, with 10 bases between. CDR3 length equals 12 residues. Germline CDR1 reads SQVTM; CDR2 reads ANQGSEA. This CDR3 is CSVHTRYNEQFF. CDR3 coding DNA: TGCAGCGTCCACACTAGGTACAATGAGCAGTTCTTC.

V gene TRBV12-3 or TRBV12-4 combines with J gene TRBJ1-5; the match to TRBD1 covers 8 bases. The trim removed 3 bases at V and 6 bases at J, leaving 10 bases unmatched. The CDR3 is 16 amino acids. The CDR3 DNA follows: TGTGCCAGCAGTTTTAGGACAGGGTCCCAATCTCAGCCCCAGCATTTT. Its translation: CASSFRTGSQSQPQHF.

The chain carries TRBV25-1 and TRBJ2-5; D ambiguous. Trimming removed 3 bases at V and 5 bases at J, with 7 bases between. The CDR3 runs 12 residues. Germline CDR1 MGHDK, CDR2 SYGVNS. The CDR3 DNA sequence: TGTGCCAGCAGTGATCCCTTCGAGACCCAGTACTTC. Translated, it gives CASSDPFETQYF. The variable domain in full, completed from reference TRBV25-1 and TRBJ2-5, reads EADIYQTPRYLVIGTGKKITLECSQTMGHDKMYWYQQDPGMELHLIHYSYGVNSTEKGDLSSESTVSRIRTEHFPLTLESARPSHTSQYLCASSDPFETQYFGPGTRLLVL.

This clonotype has a handful of counts. This chain links TRBV4-1 with TRBJ2-7; D might be TRBD1 or TRBD2, each matching 6 bases. The V end lost 3 bases, the J end lost 2 bases, and 17 bases lay between the germline ends. Germline V lookup: CDR1 MGHRA, CDR2 YSYEKL. The CDR3 has 16 amino acids. The CDR3 DNA reads as TGCGCCAGCAGCCAGGGGGGCCTAGGGCAGCCCTACGAGCAGTACTTC. It specifies CASSQGGLGQPYEQYF.

The sample holds a few counts of this clonotype. The chain recombines TRBV5-1 with TRBJ2-6, with D perhaps TRBD2 (5 bases). V lost 1 base to trimming and J lost 0 bases, with 8 bases between them. Germline CDR1 SGHRS, CDR2 YFSETQ. The CDR3 has 16 residues. The CDR3 protein is CASSLPDSSGANVLTF. DNA for the CDR3: TGCGCCAGCAGCTTGCCGGACTCCTCTGGGGCCAACGTCCTGACTTTC.

A few counts support this clonotype. This rearrangement joins TRBV5-1 to TRBJ1-3, with 8 bases fitting TRBD1. Trimming removed 0 bases from V and 4 bases from J; junction bases left unmatched: 12. This CDR3 region has 18 residues. CDR1 and CDR2 (germline): SGHRS, YFSETQ. CDR3 bases: TGCGCCAGCAGCTTGGGGTACCCTCAGGGGGCGCCCGGAAACACCATATATTTT. Amino acids: CASSLGYPQGAPGNTIYF.

Ten or more counts support this clonotype. The chain couples TRBV5-1 to TRBJ1-2; D is undetermined. Trimming removed 0 bases from V and 8 bases from J, with 17 bases in between. This CDR3 has 15 amino acids. Germline V gene lookup returns CDR1 SGHRS and CDR2 YFSETQ. The CDR3 DNA follows: TGCGCCAGCAGCTTGGACGGCCGGGATACTTGGGGCTACACCTTC. It is translated as CASSLDGRDTWGYTF.

This chain joins TRBV5-1 and TRBJ2-5; 9 bases agree with TRBD2. CDR3 length: 16 residues. The V segment lost 0 bases and the J segment 3 bases; nucleotides outside the gene matches: 6. Germline V gene data show CDR1 as SGHRS and CDR2 as YFSETQ. Here the CDR3 DNA reads TGCGCCAGCAGCTTGGTCTCTAGCGGGACCAAAGAGACCCAGTACTTC. It encodes CASSLVSSGTKETQYF.

Only a few counts were recorded for this clonotype. The CDR3, as DNA: TGCGCCAGCAGCCCCTCCCCCGCGGAGCCCTCCTACGAGCAGTACTTC. Protein product: CASSPSPAEPSYEQYF. V and J are TRBV5-1 and TRBJ2-7; no firm D call. The CDR3 runs 16 residues. Looked up from germline, CDR1 is SGHRS and CDR2 is YFSETQ. V was pared by 4 bases and J by 0 bases, with 17 bases between.

This sequence joins TRBV6-5 and TRBJ2-5, with TRBD2 matching 13 bases. Germline trimming cut 0 bases from V and 4 bases from J; bases unmatched to any gene: 5. Germline V gene lookup returns CDR1 MNHEY and CDR2 SVGAGI. The CDR3 contains 17 residues. DNA of the CDR3: TGTGCCAGCAGTTACTCTACTAGCGGGAGGGCCGGAGAGACCCAGTACTTC. The encoded protein is CASSYSTSGRAGETQYF.

This clonotype was found a few times. The chain links TRBV29-1 to TRBJ1-1; 8 nucleotides match TRBD1. The CDR3 is 15 residues long. J lost 0 bases, V lost 7 bases, and 10 bases had no gene match. Germline lookup yields CDR1 SQVTM and CDR2 ANQGSEA. In DNA form, the CDR3 reads TGCAGCGCAAGAAGGACAGGGTCTATGAACACTGAAGCTTTCTTT. Translating gives CSARRTGSMNTEAFF. The full variable domain, completed using reference TRBV29-1 and TRBJ1-1, is SAVISQKPSRDICQRGTSLTIQCQVDSQVTMMFWYRQQPGQSLTLIATANQGSEATYESGFVIDKFPISRPNLTFSTLTVSNMSPEDSSIYLCSARRTGSMNTEAFFGQGTRLTVV.

V and J are TRBV29-1 and TRBJ2-2, with a tentative D call TRBD2 (5 bases). Germline V gene data show CDR1 as SQVTM and CDR2 as ANQGSEA. Trimming cost V 5 bases and J 2 bases, with 18 bases left between them. The CDR3 runs 16 residues. Written as DNA, the CDR3 is TGCAGCGTTAACCCAGGCGGGTCGATAAACACCGGGGAGCTGTTTTTT. Protein: CSVNPGGSINTGELFF.

Here the CDR3 reads CASSRQPPNTGELFF. CDR3 nucleotide sequence: TGTGCCAGCAGTCGACAGCCCCCGAACACCGGGGAGCTGTTTTTT. The chain combines TRBV12-3 or TRBV12-4 with TRBJ2-2, with D perhaps matching TRBD1 (5 bases). With 5 bases removed from V and 0 bases from J, the gap between germline ends came to 10 bases. The CDR3 loop spans 15 amino acids.

This clonotype was counted between two and nine times. The rearrangement uses TRBV7-9 and TRBJ2-2; D ambiguous. This CDR3 is 13 amino acids long. Germline-derived CDR1 and CDR2 are SEHNR and FQNEAQ (reference sequence). With 3 bases removed from V and 6 bases from J, the gap between germline ends came to 8 bases. DNA for the CDR3: TGTGCCAGCAGCTTGACCGCCCCCGGGGAGCTGTTTTTT. It translates to CASSLTAPGELFF. The full variable domain, its missing parts supplied by reference TRBV7-9 and TRBJ2-2, is DTGVSQNPRHKITKRGQNVTFRCDPISEHNRLYWYRQTLGQGPEFLTYFQNEAQLEKSRLLSDRFSAERPKGSFSTLEIQRTEQGDSAMYLCASSLTAPGELFFGEGSRLTVL.